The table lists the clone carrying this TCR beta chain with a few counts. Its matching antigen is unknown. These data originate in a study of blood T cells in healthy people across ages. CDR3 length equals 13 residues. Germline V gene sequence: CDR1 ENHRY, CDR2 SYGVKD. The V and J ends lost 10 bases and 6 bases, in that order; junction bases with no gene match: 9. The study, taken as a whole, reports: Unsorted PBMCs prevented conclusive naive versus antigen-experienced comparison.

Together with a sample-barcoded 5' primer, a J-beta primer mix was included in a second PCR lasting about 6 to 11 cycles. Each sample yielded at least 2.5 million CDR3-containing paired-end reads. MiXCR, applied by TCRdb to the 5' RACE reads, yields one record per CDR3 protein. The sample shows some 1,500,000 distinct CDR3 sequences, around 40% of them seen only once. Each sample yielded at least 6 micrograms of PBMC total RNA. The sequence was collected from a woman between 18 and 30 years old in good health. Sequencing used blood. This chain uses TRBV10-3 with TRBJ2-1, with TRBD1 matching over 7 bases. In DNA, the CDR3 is TGTGCCACCGCCGGGACAGAAGGCAATGAGCAGTTCTTC. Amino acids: CATAGTEGNEQFF.